The 30 T cell receptor beta chains below come from one sample, sequenced in a study of blood T cell repertoires in COVID-19. TCRdb's copy holds only in-frame clones and misses some; the assay was immunoSEQ multiplex PCR. The data contain a few hundred thousand clones, 88% of them singletons. The source material was peripheral blood. The origin of the receptors is a man aged 60-69 years who had recovered from COVID-19.

This chain uses TRBV18 with TRBJ2-1, with 9 bases aligning to TRBD1. Trimming at V came to 1 base and at J to 2 bases, leaving 9 bases not matched to a gene. In germline, CDR1 is KGHSH, CDR2 LQKENI. CDR3 length: 18 residues. CDR3 protein: CASSPLRTGTGTYNEQFF. CDR3 in DNA: TGTGCCAGCTCACCACTGCGAACCGGGACAGGGACCTACAATGAGCAGTTCTTC.

CDR3 in amino acids: CASSPLDRGSNTEAFF. DNA for the CDR3: TGTGCCAGCTCACCACTGGACAGGGGTTCGAACACTGAAGCTTTCTTT. The V and J genes are TRBV18 and TRBJ1-1; TRBD1 matches 9 bases. V was pared by 1 base and J by 1 base, with 4 bases of the junction left unmatched. The CDR3 spans 16 residues. Germline CDR1 reads KGHSH; CDR2 reads LQKENI.

This CDR3 reads CASSSGQEDEKLFF. The CDR3 bases are TGCGCCAGCAGCTCGGGACAGGAGGATGAAAAACTGTTTTTT. This chain connects TRBV5-1 to TRBJ1-4; 8 bases map to TRBD1. The V segment lost 3 bases and the J segment 6 bases; nucleotides outside the gene matches: 4. The CDR3 covers 14 residues. Germline V gene sequence: CDR1 SGHRS, CDR2 YFSETQ.

The chain combines TRBV4-1 with TRBJ1-1; D is unclear. The V gene lost 1 base and the J gene lost 3 bases, with 9 bases spanning the gap. The CDR3 has 14 residues. Germline V gene lookup returns CDR1 MGHRA and CDR2 YSYEKL. CDR3 loop: CASSQGLRDTEAFF. As DNA, the CDR3 is TGCGCCAGCAGCCAAGGACTAAGGGACACTGAAGCTTTCTTT.

The chain joins TRBV5-1 to TRBJ2-5; 11 bases map to TRBD2. This CDR3 region has 15 residues. The germline V gene encodes CDR1 SGHRS and CDR2 YFSETQ. J gave up 2 bases and V 4 bases, and 4 bases lay outside the gene matches. The CDR3 DNA sequence: TGCGCCAGCAGCCCTAGGACTAGCGGGCAAGAGACCCAGTACTTC. It translates to CASSPRTSGQETQYF.

The V call is TRBV5-6, the J call TRBJ2-7; D gene unclear. V dropped 0 bases and J dropped 1 base, with 8 bases sitting between them. The germline V gene has CDR1 SGHDT and CDR2 YYEEEE. CDR3 length: 14 amino acids. In DNA, the CDR3 is TGTGCCAGCAGCTTGGCGTCAGGATCCTACGAGCAGTACTTC. The encoded protein is CASSLASGSYEQYF.

The chain has TRBV9 and TRBJ1-4, with no clear D. With 2 bases removed from V and 3 bases from J, the gap between germline ends came to 11 bases. The CDR3 consists of 15 residues. The germline gives CDR1 SGDLS, CDR2 YYNGEE. CDR3 nucleotides: TGTGCCAGCAGCGTCTCTTCTCACTCTAATGAAAAACTGTTTTTT. Protein product: CASSVSSHSNEKLFF. The whole variable domain, remainder taken from reference TRBV9 and TRBJ1-4, is DSGVTQTPKHLITATGQRVTLRCSPRSGDLSVYWYQQSLDQGLQFLIQYYNGEERAKGNILERFSAQQFPDLHSELNLSSLELGDSALYFCASSVSSHSNEKLFFGSGTQLSVL.

V and J are TRBV30 and TRBJ2-7; the match to TRBD1 covers 9 bases. V trimming: 7 bases; J trimming: 3 bases; junction bases outside the gene matches: 7. The CDR3 has 13 amino acids. The germline V gene has CDR1 GTSNPN and CDR2 SVGIG (reference sequence). The CDR3 loop is CALKDRGYYEQYF. As DNA, the CDR3 is TGTGCCTTGAAGGACAGGGGCTACTACGAGCAGTACTTC.

This chain connects TRBV5-4 to TRBJ1-6, with D perhaps matching TRBD1 (5 bases). Germline V gene lookup returns CDR1 SGHNT and CDR2 YYREEE (reference sequence). This CDR3 contains 16 residues. V was clipped by 0 bases and J by 5 bases, with 12 bases between them. This chain's CDR3 is CASSLARAKDNSPLHF. The CDR3 nucleotides read TGTGCCAGCAGCTTGGCCAGGGCAAAAGATAATTCACCCCTCCACTTT.

The chain combines TRBV5-4 with TRBJ2-1; tentative D call: TRBD2 (6 bases). The V gene's germline CDR1 is SGHNT and CDR2 YYREEE (reference sequence). V gave up 1 base and J gave up 4 bases, with 9 bases separating them. This CDR3 has 14 residues. CDR3 bases: TGTGCCAGCAGCTTGCGGGGGTCTTACAATGAGCAGTTCTTC. Protein product: CASSLRGSYNEQFF.

The chain joins TRBV6-5 to TRBJ1-4, with 10 bases fitting TRBD1. The ends lost 8 bases at V and 7 bases at J; junction bases unmatched: 4. The CDR3 has 13 residues. The germline V gene has CDR1 MNHEY and CDR2 SVGAGI. The CDR3 loop is CASVGTGVEKLFF. DNA for the CDR3: TGTGCCAGCGTAGGGACAGGGGTTGAAAAACTGTTTTTT.

The chain uses TRBV11-2 and TRBJ1-2; 8 bases fit TRBD1. Germline V gene lookup returns CDR1 SGHAT and CDR2 FQNNGV. V gave up 1 base and J gave up 6 bases; unmatched junction bases: 4. The CDR3 extends over 14 amino acids. CDR3 DNA sequence: TGTGCCAGCAGCTTAGTCCAGGGGGCTCATGGCTACACCTTC. Translated: CASSLVQGAHGYTF.

The chain recombines TRBV27 with TRBJ2-1; 16 bases line up with TRBD2. Germline-derived CDR1 and CDR2 are MNHEY and SMNVEV (reference sequence). V gave up 5 bases and J gave up 5 bases; unmatched junction bases: 9. The CDR3 loop spans 18 amino acids. CDR3 protein: CASSQGTSGGAFDNEQFF. CDR3 DNA: TGTGCCAGCAGTCAAGGGACTAGCGGGGGGGCTTTCGACAATGAGCAGTTCTTC.

V and J are TRBV19 and TRBJ2-3; the D gene is possibly TRBD1 (6 bases). This CDR3 has 15 amino acids. The V gene's germline CDR1 is LNHDA and CDR2 SQIVND (reference sequence). Trimming cost V 3 bases and J 1 base, with 11 bases left between them. The CDR3 region is CASSMAGAGTDTQYF. Written as DNA, the CDR3 is TGTGCCAGTAGTATGGCAGGGGCGGGCACAGATACGCAGTATTTT. Complete variable domain (other parts from reference TRBV19 and TRBJ2-3): DGGITQSPKYLFRKEGQNVTLSCEQNLNHDAMYWYRQDPGQGLRLIYYSQIVNDFQKGDIAEGYSVSREKKESFPLTVTSAQKNPTAFYLCASSMAGAGTDTQYFGPGTRLTVL.

The rearrangement uses TRBV6-5 and TRBJ2-1; 11 bases align to TRBD1. CDR1 and CDR2 (germline): MNHEY, SVGAGI. The trim removed 6 bases at V and 5 bases at J, leaving 6 bases unmatched. The CDR3 extends over 15 amino acids. CDR3 nucleotide sequence: TGTGCCAGCAGGCCCGGGACAGGGGGTAACAATGAGCAGTTCTTC. Protein product: CASRPGTGGNNEQFF.

This clone came up once. The chain has TRBV5-6 and TRBJ1-2; 7 nucleotides line up with TRBD1. Trimming removed 2 bases from V and 4 bases from J; junction bases left unmatched: 11. This CDR3 contains 16 residues. Germline-derived CDR1 and CDR2 are SGHDT and YYEEEE. CDR3 sequence: CASSLQPGQKSYGYTF. The CDR3 coding sequence is TGTGCCAGCAGCTTACAACCGGGACAGAAGAGCTATGGCTACACCTTC.

The chain uses TRBV6-6 and TRBJ2-5; D uncertain. CDR1 MNHNY and CDR2 SVGAGI come from the germline V gene (reference sequence). CDR3 length: 14 residues. Trimming shortened V by 0 bases and J by 1 base, and 6 bases separated the two germline ends. DNA for the CDR3: TGTGCCAGCAGTTACTCGGCTAGCCAAGAGACCCAGTACTTC. The encoded protein is CASSYSASQETQYF.

The V call is TRBV5-1, the J call TRBJ2-7; D gene unclear. The CDR3 consists of 13 residues. CDR1 is SGHRS and CDR2 is YFSETQ in the germline V gene. V was pared by 2 bases and J by 6 bases, with 12 bases between. The CDR3 protein is CASSFETPGEQYF. For the CDR3, the DNA is TGCGCCAGCAGCTTCGAAACCCCCGGCGAGCAGTACTTC.

The rearrangement links TRBV19 to TRBJ2-1; 9 nucleotides align to TRBD1. Losses at the gene ends were 2 bases for V and 7 bases for J; bases not matched to a gene: 12. The CDR3 runs to 17 residues. Germline lookup yields CDR1 LNHDA and CDR2 SQIVND (reference sequence). The CDR3 DNA follows: TGTGCCAGTAGTATACCGCCCCGGGACAGGGTAGGGAATGAGCAGTTCTTC. This encodes CASSIPPRDRVGNEQFF.

J is TRBJ2-3 and V is TRBV9; 9 bases are a match to TRBD2. CDR1 and CDR2 (germline): SGDLS, YYNGEE. The CDR3 sequence is 16 residues long. Trimming cost V 3 bases and J 4 bases; bases outside gene matches: 9. The DNA for the CDR3 is TGTGCCAGCAGCGCTACGGGACTAGCTGGCGCAGATACGCAGTATTTT. It codes for CASSATGLAGADTQYF. The full variable domain, rest sourced from reference TRBV9 and TRBJ2-3, is DSGVTQTPKHLITATGQRVTLRCSPRSGDLSVYWYQQSLDQGLQFLIQYYNGEERAKGNILERFSAQQFPDLHSELNLSSLELGDSALYFCASSATGLAGADTQYFGPGTRLTVL.

The chain links TRBV5-1 to TRBJ2-3; TRBD2 matches 7 bases. Trimming removed 1 base from V and 1 base from J; junction bases left unmatched: 0. The CDR3 has 14 residues. From germline, CDR1 is SGHRS and CDR2 YFSETQ. The CDR3 protein is CASSLTSGTDTQYF. The CDR3 DNA is TGCGCCAGCAGCTTGACTAGCGGCACAGATACGCAGTATTTT.

The V and J genes are TRBV7-2 and TRBJ2-5; 10 nucleotides match TRBD2. CDR1 is SGHTA and CDR2 is FQGNSA in the germline V gene. This CDR3 is 15 amino acids long. V was clipped by 3 bases and J by 5 bases; unmatched bases: 6. The CDR3 nucleotides read TGTGCCAGCAGCTTCAAGCGGGGGGGTCGGGAGACCCAGTACTTC. Its translation: CASSFKRGGRETQYF.

This chain connects TRBV30 to TRBJ1-2, with D perhaps matching TRBD1 (5 bases). In germline, CDR1 is GTSNPN, CDR2 SVGIG (reference sequence). The V end lost 1 base, the J end lost 4 bases, and 16 bases lay between the germline ends. CDR3 length: 15 residues. Written as DNA, the CDR3 is TGTGCCTGGAGTGCATTGGGGGGAATAGGCTATGGCTACACCTTC. It yields the protein CAWSALGGIGYGYTF.

CDR3 sequence: CASSFQGRETEAFF. As DNA, the CDR3 is TGCGCCAGCAGCTTTCAGGGCCGCGAAACTGAAGCTTTCTTT. The chain couples TRBV5-1 to TRBJ1-1; perhaps TRBD1 as D (5 bases). CDR1 and CDR2 from the germline V gene are SGHRS and YFSETQ. The V end lost 2 bases, the J end lost 5 bases, and 13 bases lay between the germline ends. CDR3 length: 14 amino acids.

V and J are TRBV5-1 and TRBJ2-2; D is possibly TRBD1 (5 bases). Trimming shortened V by 5 bases and J by 3 bases, and 14 bases separated the two germline ends. The CDR3 is 15 amino acids. Per the germline V gene, CDR1 is SGHRS and CDR2 is YFSETQ. Here the CDR3 DNA reads TGCGCCAGCAGGCAGGGTAGTAAGGACACCGGGGAGCTGTTTTTT. Amino acid sequence: CASRQGSKDTGELFF.

This chain uses TRBV11-2 with TRBJ1-6; 7 nucleotides line up with TRBD1. Per the germline V gene, CDR1 is SGHAT and CDR2 is FQNNGV. The CDR3 covers 15 residues. The junction had 1 base not matched to a gene; V was cut back by 0 bases and J by 5 bases. Written as DNA, the CDR3 is TGTGCCAGCAGCTTAGATGGACAGGATAATTCACCCCTCCACTTT. Its protein product is CASSLDGQDNSPLHF.

The chain links TRBV9 to TRBJ2-3; D is unresolved. This CDR3 contains 18 residues. The germline V gene encodes CDR1 SGDLS and CDR2 YYNGEE. V was shortened by 0 bases and J by 0 bases, with 17 bases between the two germline ends. CDR3 nucleotides: TGTGCCAGCAGCGTAGGGGTTGTAGCCCAACTTAGCACAGATACGCAGTATTTT. Protein: CASSVGVVAQLSTDTQYF.

The genes are TRBV29-1 and TRBJ2-7; perhaps TRBD1 as D (6 bases). CDR3 size: 11 residues. The V gene's germline CDR1 is SQVTM and CDR2 ANQGSEA. Trimming stripped 7 bases from V and 7 bases from J, with 14 bases between. Written as DNA, the CDR3 is TGCAGCGCTGGGACATACGATGAGCAGTACTTC. Translated, it gives CSAGTYDEQYF.

The chain carries TRBV12-3 or TRBV12-4 and TRBJ2-7; D call uncertain. The CDR3 has 12 residues. The V and J ends lost 6 bases and 1 base respectively, with 7 bases between them. The CDR3 sequence is CASSRGSYEQYF. Written as DNA, the CDR3 is TGTGCCAGCAGCCGCGGTTCCTACGAGCAGTACTTC.

This rearrangement joins TRBV24-1 to TRBJ2-1, with D hard to call. Germline loops: CDR1 KGHDR, CDR2 SFDVKD. V dropped 0 bases and J dropped 4 bases, with 9 bases sitting between them. The CDR3 spans 15 residues. This CDR3 is CATSDLGREYNEQFF. The CDR3 DNA sequence: TGTGCCACCAGTGATTTGGGGCGCGAGTACAATGAGCAGTTCTTC.